A selection of T cell receptor beta chains follows, all from one sample in a study of T cell responses to AZD1222 COVID-19 vaccine. Generated by immunoSEQ multiplex PCR, the TCRdb table keeps only in-frame clones and is missing some. The sample shows more than 80,000 clones, 70% to 90% of them seen only once. This specimen was peripheral blood, taken 28 days after the second AZD1222 dose. These receptors were taken from an adult who received the AZD1222 COVID-19 vaccine. Both conserved end residues are part of each CDR3. The order of the fields is J gene, D gene, clone size, V gene, CDR3 protein, CDR3 DNA. A D gene is named only where the DNA matches it firmly. A row's size may be missing; if present it is once, few, many or a size class.

>TRBJ2-1|.|few|TRBV19
CATQWALGGPYNEQFF
TGTGCCACCCAGTGGGCGCTTGGAGGACCCTACAATGAGCAGTTCTTC
>TRBJ2-3|.|once|TRBV5-4
CASSPRSRGQSTDTQYF
TGTGCCAGCAGCCCACGCAGCCGCGGACAGAGCACAGATACGCAGTATTTT
>TRBJ2-5|TRBD2|once|TRBV6-2/TRBV6-3
CASSPGLAGESETQYF
TGTGCCAGCAGCCCAGGACTAGCGGGGGAGAGTGAGACCCAGTACTTC
>TRBJ1-5|.|.|TRBV12-3/TRBV12-4
CASSFRGGQPQHF
TGTGCCAGCAGTTTCCGGGGAGGGCAGCCCCAGCATTTT
>TRBJ2-7|.|.|TRBV18
CASSSGAGYEQYF
TGTGCCAGCTCATCGGGGGCTGGCTACGAGCAGTACTTC
>TRBJ1-1|.|.|TRBV7-3
CASSPTTNLNTEAFF
TGTGCCAGCAGCCCGACGACAAATTTGAACACTGAAGCTTTCTTT
>TRBJ1-1|.|.|TRBV6-6
CASTKEQGYNTEAFF
TGTGCCAGCACTAAAGAACAGGGCTATAACACTGAAGCTTTCTTT
>TRBJ1-1|.|.|TRBV28
CASSPPGGRTEAFF
TGTGCCAGCAGTCCCCCGGGGGGGCGTACTGAAGCTTTCTTT
>TRBJ1-2|TRBD1|few|TRBV7-2
CASSTEGQNYGYTF
TGTGCCAGCAGCACAGAGGGACAGAACTATGGCTACACCTTC
>TRBJ2-3|.|.|TRBV5-4
CASSYAGTYTRDTQYF
TGTGCCAGCAGCTACGCAGGGACCTACACCAGGGATACGCAGTATTTT
>TRBJ1-1|.|few|TRBV29-1
CSVDNRGTEAFF
TGCAGCGTTGATAACCGGGGCACTGAAGCTTTCTTT
>TRBJ1-1|.|.|TRBV27
CASSLSVNTEAFF
TGTGCCAGCAGTTTATCGGTGAACACTGAAGCTTTCTTT
>TRBJ2-2|.|.|TRBV9
CASSPVEVSNTGELFF
TGTGCCAGCAGCCCCGTGGAGGTTTCGAACACCGGGGAGCTGTTTTTT
>TRBJ1-2|.|.|TRBV5-4
CASSLDRADGYTF
TGTGCCAGCAGCTTGGACAGGGCCGATGGCTACACCTTC
>TRBJ2-1|.|.|TRBV6-1
CASSEAVEGQQFF
TGTGCCAGCAGTGAAGCCGTGGAAGGACAGCAGTTCTTC
>TRBJ1-5|.|once|TRBV5-1
CASSLGQGGSNQPQHF
TGCGCCAGCAGCTTGGGGCAGGGCGGGAGCAATCAGCCCCAGCATTTT
>TRBJ1-1|.|.|TRBV11-3
CASVAGRDTEAFF
TGTGCCAGCGTCGCAGGGAGGGACACTGAAGCTTTCTTT
>TRBJ1-1|.|.|TRBV19
CASSISRGATEAFF
TGTGCCAGTAGTATATCTCGGGGGGCGACTGAAGCTTTCTTT
>TRBJ2-6|.|.|TRBV6-5
CASSYGGSGANVLTF
TGTGCCAGCAGTTACGGGGGTTCTGGGGCCAACGTCCTGACTTTC
>TRBJ2-5|TRBD1|.|TRBV9
CASTIRTGRGETQYF
TGTGCCAGCACCATAAGGACAGGGAGAGGAGAGACCCAGTACTTC
>TRBJ2-1|.|.|TRBV3-1/TRBV3-2
CASSPLGQGYGEQFF
TGTGCCAGCAGCCCCCTAGGCCAAGGCTACGGTGAGCAGTTCTTC
>TRBJ2-5|.|.|TRBV25-1
CASSEPRAEKETQYF
TGTGCCAGCAGTGAACCCAGGGCCGAGAAAGAGACCCAGTACTTC
>TRBJ1-1|TRBD1|.|TRBV29-1
CSVPRDRSNTEAFF
TGCAGCGTCCCGAGGGACAGATCGAACACTGAAGCTTTCTTT
>TRBJ1-1|.|.|TRBV27
CASSSRGTEAFF
TGTGCCAGCAGTTCGCGGGGCACTGAAGCTTTCTTT
>TRBJ1-6|.|.|TRBV6-2/TRBV6-3
CASSYLGQNSPLHF
TGTGCCAGCAGTTACCTTGGACAGAATTCACCCCTCCACTTT
>TRBJ2-7|TRBD2|.|TRBV6-5
CASSYSLAGSYEQYF
TGTGCCAGCAGTTACTCCTTAGCGGGGTCCTACGAGCAGTACTTC
>TRBJ2-1|.|.|TRBV3-1/TRBV3-2
CASSQDRSSYNEQFF
TGTGCCAGCAGCCAAGACAGGAGCTCCTACAATGAGCAGTTCTTC
>TRBJ1-4|TRBD1|.|TRBV5-1
CASSLQPGGLGEKLFF
TGCGCCAGCAGCCTGCAGCCAGGGGGATTAGGTGAAAAACTGTTTTTT
>TRBJ2-3|.|.|TRBV5-1
CASSLGSTDTQYF
TGCGCCAGCAGCTTGGGCTCCACAGATACGCAGTATTTT
>TRBJ1-1|.|.|TRBV14
CASSPWGVGTEAFF
TGTGCCAGCAGCCCCTGGGGGGTGGGCACTGAAGCTTTCTTT
>TRBJ2-2|TRBD1|once|TRBV9
CASSVSGGNTGELFF
TGTGCCAGCAGCGTGTCAGGGGGTAACACCGGGGAGCTGTTTTTT
>TRBJ2-3|.|once|TRBV3-1/TRBV3-2
CASSQDLGPSFSQYF
TGTGCCAGCAGCCAAGATCTCGGCCCTTCTTTTTCGCAGTATTTT
>TRBJ2-3|TRBD2|.|TRBV5-1
CASSLVAGGPQDTQYF
TGCGCCAGCAGCTTGGTAGCGGGAGGGCCTCAAGATACGCAGTATTTT
>TRBJ1-6|.|.|TRBV18
CASSSLAVSSPLHF
TGTGCCAGCTCATCGCTGGCTGTGAGTTCACCCCTCCACTTT
>TRBJ2-1|TRBD2|.|TRBV18
CASSPPIAGGRYNEQFF
TGTGCCAGCTCACCACCCATAGCGGGGGGAAGGTACAATGAGCAGTTCTTC
>TRBJ1-3|.|.|TRBV3-1/TRBV3-2
CASSQEGGRGLTGNTIYF
TGTGCCAGCAGCCAAGAGGGGGGCCGTGGGCTAACTGGAAACACCATATATTTT
>TRBJ1-2|.|.|TRBV10-3
CAISSNTGNYGYTF
TGTGCCATCAGTTCTAATACAGGGAACTATGGCTACACCTTC
>TRBJ2-7|TRBD1|.|TRBV28
CASSVRQGSEQYF
TGTGCCAGCAGTGTAAGACAGGGGAGCGAGCAGTACTTC
>TRBJ1-2|.|.|TRBV28
CASSLLRFGQNKRYGYTF
TGTGCCAGCAGTTTATTACGCTTTGGGCAGAACAAACGCTATGGCTACACCTTC
>TRBJ1-5|TRBD1|.|TRBV29-1
CSVGDRGPDQPQHF
TGCAGCGTTGGGGACAGGGGGCCGGATCAGCCCCAGCATTTT
>TRBJ2-7|TRBD1|.|TRBV6-4
CASSETSTGGWEQYF
TGTGCCAGCAGTGAAACCTCGACAGGGGGCTGGGAGCAGTACTTC
>TRBJ2-3|TRBD2|.|TRBV3-1/TRBV3-2
CASSWTTSGGTKSTDTQYF
TGTGCCAGCAGCTGGACGACTAGCGGGGGGACCAAGAGCACAGATACGCAGTATTTT
>TRBJ2-5|TRBD1|.|TRBV6-5
CASSYSDRGKETQYF
TGTGCCAGCAGTTACTCGGACAGGGGAAAAGAGACCCAGTACTTC
>TRBJ1-2|.|few|TRBV7-2
CASSLSAAANYGYTF
TGTGCCAGCAGCTTAAGTGCCGCGGCTAACTATGGCTACACCTTC
>TRBJ1-2|.|.|TRBV28
CASRTRDFASYGYTF
TGTGCCAGCAGGACCCGGGACTTCGCCAGCTATGGCTACACCTTC
>TRBJ1-2|TRBD1|.|TRBV28
CASSSRQGGNYGYTF
TGTGCCAGCAGTTCTCGACAGGGAGGGAACTATGGCTACACCTTC
>TRBJ2-3|.|.|TRBV19
CASSPEHQRVTDTQYF
TGTGCCAGTAGCCCCGAGCATCAACGGGTAACAGATACGCAGTATTTT
>TRBJ1-1|.|.|TRBV7-2
CASGPGTEAFF
TGTGCCAGCGGGCCGGGAACTGAAGCTTTCTTT
>TRBJ2-7|.|.|TRBV10-3
CAIRGGPYEQYF
TGTGCCATCCGGGGCGGCCCCTACGAGCAGTACTTC
>TRBJ1-4|.|.|TRBV28
CASSPNREKLFF
TGTGCCAGCAGTCCAAATAGGGAAAAACTGTTTTTT
>TRBJ2-2|TRBD1|.|TRBV5-6
CASSYYGQGIVTGELFF
TGTGCCAGCAGCTACTACGGACAGGGGATCGTCACCGGGGAGCTGTTTTTT
>TRBJ2-2|.|.|TRBV7-2
CASSLGLFSGELFF
TGTGCCAGCAGCTTGGGCCTATTCTCCGGGGAGCTGTTTTTT
>TRBJ1-6|.|.|TRBV7-9
CASSLEGQGNSPLHF
TGTGCCAGCAGCTTAGAGGGTCAGGGGAATTCACCCCTCCACTTT